The T cell receptor (beta chain) described here comes from a study of T cells in Graves' hyperthyroidism and ophthalmopathy. At least ten counts were recorded for this clonotype. The germline V gene has CDR1 GTSNPN and CDR2 SVGIG (reference sequence). This CDR3 is 13 amino acids long. V lost 5 bases and J lost 1, with 9 bases in between. Regions amplified from RNA transcripts were the TCR beta CDR3 regions. The TCR CDR3 was amplified in a first-round RT-PCR using the HTBI primer set. From the multiplex PCR reads, TCRdb called clonotypes with MiXCR, one entry per CDR3 protein. The sample lists some 740,000 distinct CDR3 sequences, around 13% occurring once.

What was sequenced was blood. The chain uses TRBV30 and TRBJ2-1; D uncertain. The source of this sequence is a woman aged 18 to 35 with Graves' hyperthyroidism. The CDR3: CAWDKGSYNEQFF. The CDR3 DNA follows: TGTGCCTGGGATAAGGGATCCTACAATGAGCAGTTCTTC.